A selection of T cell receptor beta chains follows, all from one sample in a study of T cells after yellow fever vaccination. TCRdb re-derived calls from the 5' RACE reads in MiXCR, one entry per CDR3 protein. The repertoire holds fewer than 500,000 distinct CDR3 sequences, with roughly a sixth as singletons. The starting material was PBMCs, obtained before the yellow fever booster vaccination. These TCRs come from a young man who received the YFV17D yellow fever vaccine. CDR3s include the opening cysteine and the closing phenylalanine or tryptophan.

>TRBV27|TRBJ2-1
CASSLWHQDNEQFF
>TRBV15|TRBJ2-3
CATSTPEDRHSTDTQYF
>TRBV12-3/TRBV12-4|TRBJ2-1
CASSSRSEQFF
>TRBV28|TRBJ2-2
CASSSPTVNTGELFF
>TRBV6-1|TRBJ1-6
CASRSRRVRSPLHF
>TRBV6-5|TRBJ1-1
CASSYRQKAFF
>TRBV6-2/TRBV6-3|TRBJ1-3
CASSSPESAGSRNTIYF
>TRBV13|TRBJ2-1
CASSSQGRRFF
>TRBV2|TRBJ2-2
CASNRGANTGELFF
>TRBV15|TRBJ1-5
CATSRDRQIQPQHF
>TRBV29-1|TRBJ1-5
CSASDGILGNQPQHF
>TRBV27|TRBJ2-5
CASSSPRAGEETQYF
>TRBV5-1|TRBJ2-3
CASSLDGLIFSSQYF
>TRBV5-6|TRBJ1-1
CASSLGRWGGNTEAFF
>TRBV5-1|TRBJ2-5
CASSLYRLASETQYF
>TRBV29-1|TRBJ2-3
CSVEEDTDTQYF
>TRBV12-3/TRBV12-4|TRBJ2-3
CASTRGSISTDTQYF
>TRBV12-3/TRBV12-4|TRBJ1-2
CASSFKGANYGYTF
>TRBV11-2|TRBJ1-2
CASSLVGSGDYGYTF
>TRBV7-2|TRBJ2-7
CASRGTSPAYEQYF
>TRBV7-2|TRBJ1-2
CASSLGPRNYGYTF
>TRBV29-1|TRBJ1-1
CSVGKDTEAFF
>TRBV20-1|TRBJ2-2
CSASLSGTGELFF
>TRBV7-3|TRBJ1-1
CASSLADRGRGMNTEAFF
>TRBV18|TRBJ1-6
CASSLAGTGVSPLHF
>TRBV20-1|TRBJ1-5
CSARNLGTRGQPQHF
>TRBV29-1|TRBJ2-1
CSAGTGGGEQFF
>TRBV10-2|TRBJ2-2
CASTGTSVNTGELFF
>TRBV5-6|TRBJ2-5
CASSLVQGSETQYF
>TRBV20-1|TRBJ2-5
CSARRDLQETQYF
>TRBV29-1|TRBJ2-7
CSGEDSHSEEQYF
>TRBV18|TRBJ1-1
CASSPPRTYMNTEAFF
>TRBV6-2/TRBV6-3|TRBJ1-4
CASRATGGSEKKLFF
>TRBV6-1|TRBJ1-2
CASSTNEVLDSYYGYTF
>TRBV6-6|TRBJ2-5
CASSYPQTSGGTQYF
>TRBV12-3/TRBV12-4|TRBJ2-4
CASLRDREIIQYF
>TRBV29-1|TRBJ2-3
CSVRDRLGTDTQYF
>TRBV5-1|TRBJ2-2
CASSLDRVDTGELFF
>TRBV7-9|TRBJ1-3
CASRAGTPARSGNTIYF
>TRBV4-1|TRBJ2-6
CASSQGSVREALGANVLTF
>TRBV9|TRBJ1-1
CASSPVRGLRRTEAFF
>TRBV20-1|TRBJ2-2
CSARVRQGWNTGELFF
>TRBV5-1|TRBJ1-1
CASNLGGSTEAFF
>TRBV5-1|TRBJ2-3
CASRLNTGGLADTQYF
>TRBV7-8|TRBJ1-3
CASSLRRGRNTIYF
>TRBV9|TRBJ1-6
CASSKPSGSRNSPLHF
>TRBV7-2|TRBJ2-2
CASSPRLQLAGELFF
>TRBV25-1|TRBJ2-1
CASSVARGYSYNEQFF
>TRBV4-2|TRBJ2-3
CASSQEHKGRHSTDTQYF
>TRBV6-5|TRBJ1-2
CASSLHRQTKTNYGYTF
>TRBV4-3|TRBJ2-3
CASSQEGGDTQYF
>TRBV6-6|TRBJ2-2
CASSYSIQGARELFF
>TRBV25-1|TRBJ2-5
CASSATVVTQYF
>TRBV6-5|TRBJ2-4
CASSPRATGKNIQYF
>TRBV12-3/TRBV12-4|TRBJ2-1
CASRPTGGGLLIEQFF
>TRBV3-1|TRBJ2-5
CASSQGQGLGETQYF
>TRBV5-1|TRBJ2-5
CASSAGLAGAGRTETQYF
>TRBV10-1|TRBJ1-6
CASSRDRDNSPLHF
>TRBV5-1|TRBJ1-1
CASRASLNTEAFF